A selection of T cell receptor beta chains follows, all from one sample in a study of OX40 agonist ivuxolimab in advanced cancers. The data were produced by immunoSEQ multiplex PCR, yet TCRdb's version contains in-frame clones alone and is incomplete. The sample consists of 45,000 to 60,000 clones, 85% to 90% of them appearing once. This material consisted of CD4+ or CD8+ T cells sorted from blood, taken in a trial of the OX40 agonist ivuxolimab. The source is an adult with an advanced solid tumor such as melanoma, head and neck, liver or kidney cancer. Each CDR3 is given with its conserved first and last residue. The order of the fields is J gene, clone size, D gene, V gene, CDR3 protein, CDR3 DNA. A D gene is named only where the DNA matches it firmly. Expanded clones are given a class, and other clones once, few, many or no size at all.

J gene: TRBJ1-6
clone size: -
D gene: TRBD1
V gene: TRBV11-2
CDR3 protein: CASSILGDRAFVNSPLHF
CDR3 DNA: TGTGCCAGCAGCATCTTGGGAGACAGGGCCTTTGTGAATTCACCCCTCCACTTT

J gene: TRBJ2-7
clone size: medium-sized
D gene: TRBD1
V gene: TRBV5-1
CDR3 protein: CASSSGTASTYEQYF
CDR3 DNA: TGCGCCAGCAGCTCCGGGACAGCCAGTACCTACGAGCAGTACTTC

J gene: TRBJ1-6
clone size: -
D gene: -
V gene: TRBV6-1
CDR3 protein: CASSTTDNSPLHF
CDR3 DNA: TGTGCCAGCAGTACCACGGATAATTCACCCCTCCACTTT

J gene: TRBJ1-1
clone size: -
D gene: TRBD1
V gene: TRBV5-1
CDR3 protein: CASSLDGQGATEAFF
CDR3 DNA: TGCGCCAGCAGCTTGGACGGACAGGGGGCTACTGAAGCTTTCTTT

J gene: TRBJ1-4
clone size: -
D gene: -
V gene: TRBV5-6
CDR3 protein: CASSLRVNEKLFF
CDR3 DNA: TGTGCCAGCAGCCTAAGAGTTAATGAAAAACTGTTTTTT

J gene: TRBJ1-1
clone size: -
D gene: -
V gene: TRBV30
CDR3 protein: CAWSLLNTEAFF
CDR3 DNA: TGTGCCTGGAGTCTCTTGAACACTGAAGCTTTCTTT

J gene: TRBJ2-5
clone size: once
D gene: -
V gene: TRBV19
CDR3 protein: CASSPPGEETQYF
CDR3 DNA: TGTGCCAGTAGTCCCCCCGGGGAAGAGACCCAGTACTTC

J gene: TRBJ1-4
clone size: -
D gene: -
V gene: TRBV7-8
CDR3 protein: CASSLVHATNEKLFF
CDR3 DNA: TGTGCCAGCAGCTTAGTTCATGCAACTAATGAAAAACTGTTTTTT

J gene: TRBJ2-7
clone size: -
D gene: -
V gene: TRBV11-3
CDR3 protein: CASSLSGQVYEQYF
CDR3 DNA: TGTGCCAGCAGCTTATCGGGGCAGGTCTACGAGCAGTACTTC

J gene: TRBJ1-1
clone size: -
D gene: TRBD1
V gene: TRBV18
CDR3 protein: CASSPTSTGQGISEAFF
CDR3 DNA: TGTGCCAGCTCACCGACTTCTACTGGACAGGGGATTAGTGAAGCTTTCTTT

J gene: TRBJ1-2
clone size: -
D gene: TRBD1
V gene: TRBV19
CDR3 protein: CASSIRAGTGHGYTF
CDR3 DNA: TGTGCCAGTAGTATTAGGGCCGGGACAGGACATGGCTACACCTTC

J gene: TRBJ1-1
clone size: -
D gene: TRBD1
V gene: TRBV6-5
CDR3 protein: CASSWAPGTVITEAFF
CDR3 DNA: TGTGCCAGCAGTTGGGCCCCCGGGACAGTCATCACTGAAGCTTTCTTT

J gene: TRBJ1-6
clone size: -
D gene: -
V gene: TRBV5-1
CDR3 protein: CASSGDNRVANSPLHF
CDR3 DNA: TGCGCCAGCAGCGGTGATAACAGGGTAGCGAATTCACCCCTCCACTTT

J gene: TRBJ2-5
clone size: -
D gene: -
V gene: TRBV9
CDR3 protein: CASSVVGRTQETQYF
CDR3 DNA: TGTGCCAGCAGCGTAGTGGGACGGACACAAGAGACCCAGTACTTC

J gene: TRBJ2-7
clone size: -
D gene: -
V gene: TRBV7-9
CDR3 protein: CASSLRGGHEQYF
CDR3 DNA: TGTGCCAGCAGCTTAAGGGGGGGCCACGAGCAGTACTTC

J gene: TRBJ2-5
clone size: once
D gene: -
V gene: TRBV7-6
CDR3 protein: CASSLGHGEETQYF
CDR3 DNA: TGTGCCAGCAGCTTAGGGCATGGGGAAGAGACCCAGTACTTC

J gene: TRBJ1-2
clone size: -
D gene: -
V gene: TRBV9
CDR3 protein: CASSVGRGNYGYTF
CDR3 DNA: TGTGCCAGCAGCGTAGGCAGGGGTAACTATGGCTACACCTTC

J gene: TRBJ2-1
clone size: -
D gene: TRBD1
V gene: TRBV6-1
CDR3 protein: CASSLRGNEQFF
CDR3 DNA: TGTGCCAGCAGTCTCAGGGGGAATGAGCAGTTCTTC

J gene: TRBJ2-7
clone size: -
D gene: TRBD1
V gene: TRBV5-1
CDR3 protein: CASSGAGGPYEQYF
CDR3 DNA: TGCGCCAGCAGCGGGGCAGGGGGCCCCTACGAGCAGTACTTC

J gene: TRBJ2-1
clone size: -
D gene: -
V gene: TRBV4-2
CDR3 protein: CASSQGIGANYNEQFF
CDR3 DNA: TGTGCCAGCAGCCAAGGGATCGGGGCAAACTACAATGAGCAGTTCTTC

J gene: TRBJ2-3
clone size: -
D gene: TRBD2
V gene: TRBV27
CDR3 protein: CASSPRGGAGGTDTQYF
CDR3 DNA: TGTGCCAGCAGCCCCCGCGGGGGAGCGGGGGGCACAGATACGCAGTATTTT

J gene: TRBJ2-3
clone size: -
D gene: TRBD2
V gene: TRBV7-9
CDR3 protein: CASSFTGTSSTDTQYF
CDR3 DNA: TGTGCCAGCAGCTTCACCGGGACTAGCTCCACAGATACGCAGTATTTT

J gene: TRBJ1-4
clone size: -
D gene: -
V gene: TRBV5-4
CDR3 protein: CASSLKSRGWEKLFF
CDR3 DNA: TGTGCCAGCAGCTTAAAGTCGAGGGGCTGGGAAAAACTGTTTTTT

J gene: TRBJ1-1
clone size: -
D gene: TRBD1
V gene: TRBV5-1
CDR3 protein: CASSLEGQRNTEAFF
CDR3 DNA: TGCGCCAGCAGCTTGGAGGGACAGAGGAACACTGAAGCTTTCTTT

J gene: TRBJ1-5
clone size: -
D gene: TRBD1
V gene: TRBV18
CDR3 protein: CASSRGPTGDSNQPQHF
CDR3 DNA: TGTGCCAGCTCACGAGGGCCGACAGGGGATAGCAATCAGCCCCAGCATTTT

J gene: TRBJ2-7
clone size: -
D gene: -
V gene: TRBV29-1
CDR3 protein: CSVFGGLNEQYF
CDR3 DNA: TGCAGCGTTTTCGGGGGGCTCAACGAGCAGTACTTC